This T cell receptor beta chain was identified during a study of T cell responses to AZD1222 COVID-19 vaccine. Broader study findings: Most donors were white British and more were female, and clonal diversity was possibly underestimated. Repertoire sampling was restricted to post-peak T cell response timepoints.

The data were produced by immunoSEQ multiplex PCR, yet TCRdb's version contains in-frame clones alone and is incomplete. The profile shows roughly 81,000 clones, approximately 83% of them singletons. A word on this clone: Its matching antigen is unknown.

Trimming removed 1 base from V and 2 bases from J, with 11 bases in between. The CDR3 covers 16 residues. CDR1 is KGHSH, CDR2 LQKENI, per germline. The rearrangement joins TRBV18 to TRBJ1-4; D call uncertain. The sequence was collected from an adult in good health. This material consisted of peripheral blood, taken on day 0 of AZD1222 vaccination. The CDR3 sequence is CASSPQDLVTNEKLFF. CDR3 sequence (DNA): TGTGCCAGCTCACCACAGGACCTGGTCACTAATGAAAAACTGTTTTTT.